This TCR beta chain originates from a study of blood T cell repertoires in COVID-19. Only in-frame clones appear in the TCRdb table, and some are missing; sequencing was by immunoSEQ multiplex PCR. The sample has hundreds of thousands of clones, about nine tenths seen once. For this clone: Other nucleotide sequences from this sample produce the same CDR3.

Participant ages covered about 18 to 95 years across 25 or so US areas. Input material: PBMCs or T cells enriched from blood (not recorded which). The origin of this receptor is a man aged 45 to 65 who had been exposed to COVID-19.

The CDR3 sequence is CASSLGGTGEETQYF. The CDR3 nucleotides read TGCGCCAGCAGCTTGGGAGGGACAGGGGAAGAGACCCAGTACTTC. V is TRBV5-1 and J is TRBJ2-5, with 10 bases fitting TRBD1. There are 15 residues in the CDR3. V shed 0 bases and J 3 bases; nucleotides not matched to a gene: 2. Germline V gives CDR1 SGHRS, CDR2 YFSETQ.